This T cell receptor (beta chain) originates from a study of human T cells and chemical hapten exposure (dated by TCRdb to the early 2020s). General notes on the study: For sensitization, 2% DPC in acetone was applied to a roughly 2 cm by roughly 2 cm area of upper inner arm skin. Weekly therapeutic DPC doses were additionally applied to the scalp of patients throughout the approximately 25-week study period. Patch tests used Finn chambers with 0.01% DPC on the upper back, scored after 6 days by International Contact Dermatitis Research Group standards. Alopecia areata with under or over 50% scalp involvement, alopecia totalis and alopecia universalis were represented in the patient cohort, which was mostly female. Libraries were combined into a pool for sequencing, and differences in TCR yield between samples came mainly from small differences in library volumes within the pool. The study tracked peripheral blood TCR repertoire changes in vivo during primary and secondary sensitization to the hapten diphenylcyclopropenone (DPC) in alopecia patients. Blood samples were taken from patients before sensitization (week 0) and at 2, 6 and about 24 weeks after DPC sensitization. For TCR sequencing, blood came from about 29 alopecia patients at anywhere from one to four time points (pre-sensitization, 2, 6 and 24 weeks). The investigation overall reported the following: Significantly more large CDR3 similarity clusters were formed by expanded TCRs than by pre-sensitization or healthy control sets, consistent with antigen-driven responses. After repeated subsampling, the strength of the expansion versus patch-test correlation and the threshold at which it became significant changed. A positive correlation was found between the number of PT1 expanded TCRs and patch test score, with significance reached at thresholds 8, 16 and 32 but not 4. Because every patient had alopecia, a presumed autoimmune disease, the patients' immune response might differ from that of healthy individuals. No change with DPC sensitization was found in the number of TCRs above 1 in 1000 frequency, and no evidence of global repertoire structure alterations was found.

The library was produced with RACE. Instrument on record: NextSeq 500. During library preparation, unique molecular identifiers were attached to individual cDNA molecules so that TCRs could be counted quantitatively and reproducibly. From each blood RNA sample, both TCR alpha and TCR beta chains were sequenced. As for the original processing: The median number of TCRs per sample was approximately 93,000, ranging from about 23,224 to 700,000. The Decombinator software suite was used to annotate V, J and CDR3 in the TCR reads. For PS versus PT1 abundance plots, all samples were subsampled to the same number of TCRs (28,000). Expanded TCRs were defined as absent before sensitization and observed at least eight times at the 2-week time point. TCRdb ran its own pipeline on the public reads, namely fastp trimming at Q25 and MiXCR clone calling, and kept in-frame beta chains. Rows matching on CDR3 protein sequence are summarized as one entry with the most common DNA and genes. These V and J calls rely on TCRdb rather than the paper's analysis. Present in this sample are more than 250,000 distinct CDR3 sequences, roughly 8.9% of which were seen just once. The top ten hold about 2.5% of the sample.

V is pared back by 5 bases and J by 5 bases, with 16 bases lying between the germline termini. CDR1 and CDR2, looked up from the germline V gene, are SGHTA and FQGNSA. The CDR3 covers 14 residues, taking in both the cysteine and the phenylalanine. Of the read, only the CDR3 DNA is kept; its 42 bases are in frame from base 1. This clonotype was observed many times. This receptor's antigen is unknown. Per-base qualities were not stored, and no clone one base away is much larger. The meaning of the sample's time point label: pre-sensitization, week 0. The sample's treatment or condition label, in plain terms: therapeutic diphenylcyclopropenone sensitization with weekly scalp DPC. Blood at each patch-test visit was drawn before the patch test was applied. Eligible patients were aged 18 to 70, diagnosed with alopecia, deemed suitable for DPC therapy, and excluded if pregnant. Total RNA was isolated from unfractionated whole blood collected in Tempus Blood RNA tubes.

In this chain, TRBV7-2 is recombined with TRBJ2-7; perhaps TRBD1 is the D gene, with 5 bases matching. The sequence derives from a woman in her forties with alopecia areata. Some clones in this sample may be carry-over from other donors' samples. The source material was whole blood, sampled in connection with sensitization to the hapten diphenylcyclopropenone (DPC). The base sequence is TGTGCCAGCAGCCCCCGCTCCGAAGGGGACGAGCAGTACTTC. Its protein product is CASSPRSEGDEQYF.